Presented here are 9 T cell receptor beta chains from one specimen sequenced in a study of cytomegalovirus exposure and HLA in healthy donors. PCR employed 60 Vbeta and 13 Jbeta primers. Produced via immunoSEQ multiplex PCR; TCRdb's table is partial and in-frame only. The table includes under 130,000 clones, less than 85% detected once. Sequencing was carried out using PBMCs. Every receptor here comes from a middle-aged man in good health and CMV-seropositive.

The gene calls are TRBV5-1 and TRBJ2-7, with 7 bases aligning to TRBD1. Per the germline V gene, CDR1 is SGHRS and CDR2 is YFSETQ. J was trimmed by 4 bases and V by 4 bases; bases with no gene match: 17. CDR3 length equals 17 residues. CDR3 nucleotides: TGCGCCAGCAGCCCCCTGTGGGACAGCCTGTCGGGTTACGAGCAGTACTTC. It encodes CASSPLWDSLSGYEQYF. Full variable domain (remainder filled in from reference TRBV5-1 and TRBJ2-7): KAGVTQTPRYLIKTRGQQVTLSCSPISGHRSVSWYQQTPGQGLQFLFEYFSETQRNKGNFPGRFSGRQFSNSRSEMNVSTLELGDSALYLCASSPLWDSLSGYEQYFGPGTRLTVT.

The chain is built from TRBV18 and TRBJ2-7, with 9 bases lining up with TRBD2. The CDR3 spans 16 residues. CDR1 is KGHSH, CDR2 LQKENI, per germline. With 5 bases clipped from V and 0 bases from J, the junction kept 8 bases outside the gene matches. This chain's CDR3 is CASSLAGTSNSYEQYF. CDR3 in DNA: TGTGCCAGCTCATTAGCCGGGACTAGCAACTCCTACGAGCAGTACTTC.

The chain recombines TRBV6-5 with TRBJ1-1; D is perhaps TRBD1 (6 bases). The V end was cut by 0 bases, the J end by 4 bases, with 12 bases between. Germline lookup yields CDR1 MNHEY and CDR2 SVGAGI. The length of the CDR3 is 15 residues. CDR3 sequence reads: CASSYSGQGSTEAFF. The CDR3 DNA is TGTGCCAGCAGTTACTCGGGACAAGGTAGCACTGAAGCTTTCTTT.

The V call is TRBV19, the J call TRBJ2-3; 10 positions match TRBD1. This CDR3 has 16 amino acids. CDR1 is LNHDA and CDR2 is SQIVND in the germline V gene (reference sequence). The V gene end was trimmed by 3 bases and the J gene end by 2 bases; junction bases not matched to a gene: 5. In DNA form, the CDR3 reads TGTGCCAGTAGTATCTACGGGACAGGGGACACAGATACGCAGTATTTT. This gives the protein CASSIYGTGDTDTQYF.

The gene calls are TRBV9 and TRBJ1-2; no clear D gene. Trimming took 1 base from V and 8 from J, leaving 12 bases between them. This CDR3 contains 13 residues. Germline V gene data show CDR1 as SGDLS and CDR2 as YYNGEE. The CDR3 DNA reads TGTGCCAGCAGCGTATCGCTCAACGGGGGCTACACCTTC. Amino acids: CASSVSLNGGYTF.

This chain joins TRBV10-3 and TRBJ1-2, with a weak D call TRBD1 (6 bases). The CDR3 runs to 16 residues. V lost 3 bases and J lost 8, with 22 bases in between. Germline-derived CDR1 and CDR2 are ENHRY and SYGVKD. The CDR3 is CAISDQTGPRDMGYTF. The CDR3 coding sequence is TGTGCCATCAGTGATCAAACAGGGCCGCGAGATATGGGCTACACCTTC.

The genes are TRBV6-5 and TRBJ1-1, with 7 bases fitting TRBD1. The V segment lost 2 bases and the J segment 10 bases; nucleotides outside the gene matches: 10. Germline V gene lookup returns CDR1 MNHEY and CDR2 SVGAGI. This CDR3 has 14 residues. CDR3 region: CASSYDDRAGGAFF. The CDR3 coding sequence is TGTGCCAGCAGTTACGACGACAGGGCTGGAGGAGCTTTCTTT.

This rearrangement joins TRBV4-1 to TRBJ1-2; 12 positions match TRBD1. This CDR3 comprises 17 residues. Germline V gene lookup returns CDR1 MGHRA and CDR2 YSYEKL. J gave up 7 bases and V 0 bases, and 9 bases lay outside the gene matches. CDR3 bases: TGCGCCAGCAGCCAAGATTTGGGGACAGGGGGCGCAAGTGGCTACACCTTC. The encoded protein is CASSQDLGTGGASGYTF.

Remarks on this clone: Other DNA variants within this sample encode the same CDR3. The J gene is TRBJ2-3, the V gene TRBV5-1; tentatively, D is TRBD1 (5 bases). Trimming took off 0 bases at V and 2 bases at J, with 13 bases between the two ends. This CDR3 contains 16 residues. Germline V lookup: CDR1 SGHRS, CDR2 YFSETQ. CDR3 in amino acids: CASSLGFQGITDTQYF. Here the CDR3 DNA reads TGCGCCAGCAGCTTGGGTTTCCAGGGAATCACAGATACGCAGTATTTT. Drawing the rest from reference TRBV5-1 and TRBJ2-3, the complete variable domain is KAGVTQTPRYLIKTRGQQVTLSCSPISGHRSVSWYQQTPGQGLQFLFEYFSETQRNKGNFPGRFSGRQFSNSRSEMNVSTLELGDSALYLCASSLGFQGITDTQYFGPGTRLTVL.